This T cell receptor (beta chain) was sequenced in a study of cytomegalovirus exposure and HLA in healthy donors. Trimming left V 2 bases short and J 2 bases short, with 6 bases between. The CDR3 contains 13 residues. Germline loops: CDR1 LNHDA, CDR2 SQIVND (reference sequence). TCRdb's copy holds only in-frame clones and misses some; the assay was immunoSEQ multiplex PCR. The repertoire holds tens of thousands of clones, with around 95% as singletons. Separate from the approximately 670-subject first cohort, the approximately 120-subject validation cohort was the one that the donors belonged to. Study conclusions and caveats: Most TCRs appeared rarely, but some public TCRs recurred in many donors. It was 150 to 200 TCR beta chains that were listed as cytomegalovirus-associated.

As for this clone: Its antigen is unknown.

The chain joins TRBV19 to TRBJ1-2; no clear D gene. The source of this sequence is a man aged 18 to 30 in good health and CMV-seropositive. The sample comprised PBMCs. DNA of the CDR3: TGTGCCAGTAGTATAAGAGGGAACTATGGCTACACCTTC. It yields the protein CASSIRGNYGYTF.